The sequence of this T cell receptor beta chain was determined in a study of T cells in Graves' hyperthyroidism and ophthalmopathy. Study-wide results and caveats: Model output signaled ophthalmopathy a median around 6.9 months ahead of onset.

From germline, CDR1 is SNHLY and CDR2 FYNNEI. The CDR3 length is 13 residues. Deletions cut 3 bases from V and 2 bases from J, with 8 bases between. Researchers took RNA transcripts and amplified the TCR beta CDR3 regions from them. When the TCR CDR3 underwent first-round RT-PCR, the HTBI primer set was used. TCRdb re-called the multiplex PCR reads through MiXCR, storing one row per CDR3 protein. The table lists roughly 500,000 distinct CDR3 sequences, 22% of them singletons, with 45% to 50% in the top ten. At least ten counts were recorded for this clonotype. The antigen remains unidentified. The chain is built from TRBV2 and TRBJ2-7; maybe TRBD2 (6 bases). This receptor was identified in a woman between 70 and 85 years old with Graves' ophthalmopathy. Sequencing input: blood. The CDR3 loop is CASSDGGAYEQYF. The CDR3 DNA sequence: TGTGCCAGCAGTGACGGGGGTGCCTACGAGCAGTACTTC.